Each of the 26 T cell receptor beta chains below was sequenced from the same sample in a study of T-cell reconstitution after alpha-beta-depleted transplantation in children. The TCRbeta library incorporated unique molecular identifiers. TCRdb ran MiXCR on the PCR reads and lists one entry per CDR3 protein. Seen here are roughly 670,000 distinct CDR3 sequences, around 13% observed once, and the top ten hold about 0.79%. This specimen consisted of PBMCs, obtained before TCRalphabeta/CD19-depleted stem cell transplant. Receptors originate from a girl aged 2-10 years with congenital amegakaryocytic thrombocytopenia, due to receive a stem cell transplant.

This clonotype was counted many times. This chain joins TRBV27 and TRBJ2-2; no firm D call. The CDR3 length is 12 residues. Germline CDR1 and CDR2: MNHEY and SMNVEV (reference sequence). Trimming took off 3 bases at V and 8 bases at J, with 7 bases between the two ends. DNA of the CDR3: TGTGCCAGCAGTTTCGTGACGGGGGAGCTGTTTTTT. Translating it yields CASSFVTGELFF.

This chain uses TRBV20-1 with TRBJ2-5; 12 bases fit TRBD2. CDR1 and CDR2 from the germline V gene are DFQATT and SNEGSKA (reference sequence). The CDR3 has 16 residues. V lost 6 bases to trimming and J lost 3 bases; unmatched junction nucleotides: 11. The DNA for the CDR3 is TGCAGTGCGTATCCGACTAGCGGGAGTGGAGAAGAGACCCAGTACTTC. Protein: CSAYPTSGSGEETQYF.

This clonotype was observed many times. The rearrangement links TRBV12-3 or TRBV12-4 to TRBJ2-5, with D perhaps TRBD1 or TRBD2 (5 bases each). Trimming took 5 bases from V and 4 from J, leaving 11 bases between them. This CDR3 has 13 amino acids. The CDR3 loop reads CASSKAGRETQYF. The CDR3 nucleotides read TGTGCCAGCAGTAAGGCAGGGAGAGAGACCCAGTACTTC.

This clonotype was observed a handful of times. The chain has TRBV2 and TRBJ2-3; no clear D gene. Germline CDR1 reads SNHLY; CDR2 reads FYNNEI. Trimming stripped 8 bases from V and 9 bases from J, with 9 bases between. The CDR3 is 10 amino acids. DNA of the CDR3: TGTGCCAGCCAAGACGGGACGCAGTATTTT. Amino acids: CASQDGTQYF.

Many counts were recorded for this clonotype. The CDR3 is CASSKGEKRELFF. The CDR3 nucleotides read TGTGCCAGCAGCAAAGGGGAGAAAAGGGAGCTGTTTTTT. The genes are TRBV12-3 or TRBV12-4 and TRBJ2-2; either TRBD1 or TRBD2 may supply D (5 bases each). The CDR3 loop spans 13 amino acids. V lost 6 bases and J lost 9, with 14 bases in between.

Details on this clonotype: A much larger clone differs from this one at a single base, so this may be a read error. This sequence joins TRBV5-1 and TRBJ2-3, with 10 nucleotides matching TRBD2. CDR1 is SGHRS and CDR2 is YFSETQ in the germline V gene. V shed 0 bases, J shed 5 bases, and the junction held 9 bases outside the gene matches. CDR3 length: 17 residues. CDR3 region: CASSLEAGGVSGDTQYF. CDR3 coding DNA: TGCGCCAGCAGCTTGGAAGCGGGAGGGGTTAGTGGAGATACGCAGTATTTT.

The chain recombines TRBV30 with TRBJ2-5; 10 positions agree with TRBD1. This CDR3 comprises 16 residues. From germline, CDR1 is GTSNPN and CDR2 SVGIG (reference sequence). Trimming took 1 base from V and 1 from J; bases not matched to a gene: 6. The CDR3 coding sequence is TGTGCCTGGAGTGGGGGGACAGGGGAGATCCAAGAGACCCAGTACTTC. This codes for CAWSGGTGEIQETQYF.

This clonotype was seen many times. V and J are TRBV6-5 and TRBJ1-1, with D uncertain. The CDR3 loop spans 15 amino acids. Germline V gene sequence: CDR1 MNHEY, CDR2 SVGAGI. V gave up 3 bases and J gave up 3 bases, with 14 bases separating them. CDR3 protein: CASSYSGEVHTEAFF. DNA for the CDR3: TGTGCCAGCAGTTATAGTGGGGAAGTTCACACTGAAGCTTTCTTT.

A few counts support this clonotype. The CDR3: CASTNRGEETQYF. DNA for the CDR3: TGTGCCAGCACCAACAGGGGAGAGGAGACCCAGTACTTC. This sequence joins TRBV7-2 and TRBJ2-5; 7 nucleotides align to TRBD1. Losses at the gene ends were 7 bases for V and 5 bases for J; bases not matched to a gene: 7. In germline, CDR1 is SGHTA, CDR2 FQGNSA. CDR3 length: 13 residues.

The genes are TRBV19 and TRBJ2-1, with D perhaps given as TRBD1 or TRBD2 (6 bases each). CDR1 and CDR2 (germline): LNHDA, SQIVND (reference sequence). CDR3 length: 15 residues. The germline V and J ends were trimmed by 3 bases and 8 bases, with 17 bases remaining between them. The CDR3 region has the DNA TGTGCCAGTAGTATCACAGGGCGGGGTTACGATGAGCAGTTCTTC. Residues: CASSITGRGYDEQFF.

Ten or more counts support this clonotype. The chain joins TRBV20-1 to TRBJ1-6; D call uncertain. The length of the CDR3 is 16 residues. CDR1 is DFQATT and CDR2 is SNEGSKA in the germline V gene (reference sequence). V was cut by 0 bases and J by 0 bases, with 9 bases left in between. As DNA, the CDR3 is TGCAGTGCTAGAGACCCGGGGAGCTCCTATAATTCACCCCTCCACTTT. Translated, it gives CSARDPGSSYNSPLHF.

This clonotype was recorded many times. V gene TRBV2 combines with J gene TRBJ2-1; no firm D call. This CDR3 is built from 16 residues. Trimming removed 2 bases from V and 5 bases from J, with 16 bases in between. Germline V CDR1 and CDR2: SNHLY, FYNNEI. The CDR3 region is CASSESSSSLNNEQFF. As DNA, the CDR3 is TGTGCCAGCAGTGAAAGTAGTTCTTCGCTGAACAATGAGCAGTTCTTC. The complete variable domain, with remaining parts taken from reference TRBV2 and TRBJ2-1, reads EPEVTQTPSHQVTQMGQEVILRCVPISNHLYFYWYRQILGQKVEFLVSFYNNEISEKSEIFDDQFSVERPDGSNFTLKIRSTKLEDSAMYFCASSESSSSLNNEQFFGPGTRLTVL.

The chain carries TRBV7-2 and TRBJ2-5; 7 nucleotides agree with TRBD1. Trimming removed 3 bases from V and 3 bases from J; junction bases left unmatched: 4. The germline V gene has CDR1 SGHTA and CDR2 FQGNSA. The CDR3 sequence is 14 residues long. Here the CDR3 reads CASSFYTGEETQYF. Written as DNA, the CDR3 is TGTGCCAGCAGCTTTTATACAGGGGAAGAGACCCAGTACTTC.

The chain links TRBV7-6 to TRBJ2-1, with D unclear. The length of the CDR3 is 16 residues. V lost 2 bases and J 6 bases, leaving 17 bases between the germline ends. Germline V gives CDR1 SGHVS, CDR2 FNYEAQ. In nucleotides, the CDR3 is TGTGCCAGCAGCTTATTAGGGCAGTGGGGTCTCAATGAGCAGTTCTTC. This sequence encodes CASSLLGQWGLNEQFF.

This clonotype occurred a few times. The J gene is TRBJ2-1, the V gene TRBV6-1; the match to TRBD1 covers 10 bases. The germline V gene has CDR1 MNHNS and CDR2 SASEGT. The length of the CDR3 is 16 residues. V was pared by 2 bases and J by 4 bases, with 5 bases of the junction left unmatched. The CDR3 protein is CASSEPSGQGYNEQFF. CDR3 coding DNA: TGTGCCAGCAGTGAACCTTCGGGACAGGGGTACAATGAGCAGTTCTTC.

Many counts were recorded for this clonotype. The V call is TRBV7-2, the J call TRBJ2-1, with D perhaps TRBD1 or TRBD2 (5 bases each). V lost 2 bases to trimming and J lost 2 bases, with 10 bases between them. Germline assignment: CDR1 SGHTA and CDR2 FQGNSA. This CDR3 has 15 residues. The CDR3 region is CASSLNGAAYNEQFF. CDR3 coding DNA: TGTGCCAGCAGCTTAAACGGGGCAGCCTACAATGAGCAGTTCTTC. The entire variable domain, with the rest obtained from reference TRBV7-2 and TRBJ2-1, is as follows: GAGVSQSPSNKVTEKGKDVELRCDPISGHTALYWYRQSLGQGLEFLIYFQGNSAPDKSGLPSDRFSAERTGGSVSTLTIQRTQQEDSAVYLCASSLNGAAYNEQFFGPGTRLTVL.

This chain connects TRBV7-2 to TRBJ2-3, with D tentatively TRBD2 (6 bases). The germline V gene encodes CDR1 SGHTA and CDR2 FQGNSA. The CDR3 has 14 residues. Trimming stripped 8 bases from V and 4 bases from J, with 16 bases between. Written as DNA, the CDR3 is TGTGCCAGCTCGCGGGGAGGTAACGCAGATACGCAGTATTTT. This encodes CASSRGGNADTQYF.

This chain connects TRBV4-1 to TRBJ2-7, with D perhaps matching TRBD2 (5 bases). The V end lost 1 base, the J end lost 0 bases, and 16 bases lay between the germline ends. Germline values: CDR1 MGHRA, CDR2 YSYEKL. CDR3 length: 17 amino acids. The CDR3: CASSQVAERWSSYEQYF. The CDR3 DNA is TGCGCCAGCAGCCAAGTTGCGGAGCGGTGGAGCTCCTACGAGCAGTACTTC.

This rearrangement joins TRBV7-6 to TRBJ2-3; D call uncertain. Germline CDR1 SGHVS, CDR2 FNYEAQ. Trimming removed 5 bases from V and 2 bases from J, with 8 bases in between. This CDR3 is built from 13 residues. The CDR3 sequence: CASSPWNTDTQYF. In nucleotides, the CDR3 is TGTGCCAGCAGCCCCTGGAACACAGATACGCAGTATTTT.

This clonotype was seen more than once but under ten times. V usage is TRBV18 and J usage is TRBJ2-7, with D possibly TRBD1 on 6 matching bases. V was shortened by 0 bases and J by 5 bases, with 11 bases between the two germline ends. CDR1 and CDR2 from the germline V gene are KGHSH and LQKENI. This CDR3 region has 14 residues. CDR3 region: CASSPPNRVNEQYF. The CDR3 DNA reads TGTGCCAGCTCACCACCGAACAGGGTCAACGAGCAGTACTTC. The full variable domain, in which reference TRBV18 and TRBJ2-7 provide the parts outside the CDR3, is NAGVMQNPRHLVRRRGQEARLRCSPMKGHSHVYWYRQLPEEGLKFMVYLQKENIIDESGMPKERFSAEFPKEGPSILRIQQVVRGDSAAYFCASSPPNRVNEQYFGPGTRLTVT.

This clonotype occurred many times. This chain joins TRBV5-1 and TRBJ2-1; TRBD2 is a possible D gene (5 bases). CDR3 length: 15 amino acids. Germline CDR1 reads SGHRS; CDR2 reads YFSETQ. Trimming took 1 base from V and 5 from J, leaving 13 bases between them. CDR3 sequence (DNA): TGCGCCAGCAGCTTGTTTTTAGCGCCGAACAATGAGCAGTTCTTC. Protein product: CASSLFLAPNNEQFF.

A remark on this clonotype: A much larger clone sits a single nucleotide away, making a read error possible. The J gene is TRBJ2-3, the V gene TRBV20-1, with D maybe TRBD2 (5 bases). Germline-derived CDR1 and CDR2 are DFQATT and SNEGSKA (reference sequence). The CDR3 loop spans 13 amino acids. Trimming took off 2 bases at V and 2 bases at J, with 8 bases between the two ends. In DNA form, the CDR3 reads TGCAGTGCTAGACACGGGAACACAGATACGCAGTATTTT. The encoded protein is CSARHGNTDTQYF.

This clonotype was observed at least ten times. The rearrangement links TRBV7-9 to TRBJ2-3; D is unclear. The CDR3 has 15 residues. Germline assignment: CDR1 SEHNR and CDR2 FQNEAQ (reference sequence). V lost 3 bases, J lost 4 bases, and 14 bases lay in between. This CDR3 reads CASSFRVPAADTQYF. CDR3 bases: TGTGCCAGCAGCTTTAGAGTCCCCGCGGCAGATACGCAGTATTTT.

The chain joins TRBV10-3 to TRBJ2-3; maybe TRBD1 (5 bases). V lost 4 bases and J lost 2, with 13 bases in between. This CDR3 region has 15 residues. From germline, CDR1 is ENHRY and CDR2 SYGVKD. The CDR3 DNA is TGTGCCATCAGTGTCTCTGACAGTCTCACAGATACGCAGTATTTT. This codes for CAISVSDSLTDTQYF.

J is TRBJ2-5 and V is TRBV2; 9 positions match TRBD2. Germline V lookup: CDR1 SNHLY, CDR2 FYNNEI. The CDR3 runs 18 residues. V shed 5 bases and J 1 base; nucleotides not matched to a gene: 14. The CDR3 protein is CASSFLGLAIPPQETQYF. The CDR3 nucleotides are TGTGCCAGCAGTTTTCTCGGACTAGCGATACCACCCCAAGAGACCCAGTACTTC.

V usage is TRBV7-3 and J usage is TRBJ2-7; 7 bases align to TRBD1. The CDR3 contains 16 residues. V shed 5 bases and J 3 bases; nucleotides not matched to a gene: 13. Germline CDR1 SGHTA, CDR2 FQGTGA. CDR3 coding DNA: TGTGCCAGCAGCCCTATCCCGGGACAGACGGTCTACGAGCAGTACTTC. It codes for CASSPIPGQTVYEQYF.